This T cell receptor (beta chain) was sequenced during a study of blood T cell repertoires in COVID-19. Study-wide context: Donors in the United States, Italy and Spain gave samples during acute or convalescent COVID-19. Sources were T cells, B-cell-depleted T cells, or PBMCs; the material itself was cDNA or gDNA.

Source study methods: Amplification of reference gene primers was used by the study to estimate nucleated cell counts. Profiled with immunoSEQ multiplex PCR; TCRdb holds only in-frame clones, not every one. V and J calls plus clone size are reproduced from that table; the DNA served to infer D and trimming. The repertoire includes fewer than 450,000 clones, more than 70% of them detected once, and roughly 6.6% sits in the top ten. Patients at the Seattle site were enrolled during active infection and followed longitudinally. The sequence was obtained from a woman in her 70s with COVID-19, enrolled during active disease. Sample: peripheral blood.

The CDR3 loop is CASSRTGLGEQYF. The CDR3 bases are TGTGCCAGCAGCCGGACAGGGCTGGGAGAGCAGTACTTC. The chain is built from TRBV28 and TRBJ2-7; TRBD1 agrees at 8 bases. The CDR3 has 13 amino acids. Germline V gene data show CDR1 as MDHEN and CDR2 as SYDVKM. The V gene end was trimmed by 6 bases and the J gene end by 7 bases; junction bases not matched to a gene: 8.